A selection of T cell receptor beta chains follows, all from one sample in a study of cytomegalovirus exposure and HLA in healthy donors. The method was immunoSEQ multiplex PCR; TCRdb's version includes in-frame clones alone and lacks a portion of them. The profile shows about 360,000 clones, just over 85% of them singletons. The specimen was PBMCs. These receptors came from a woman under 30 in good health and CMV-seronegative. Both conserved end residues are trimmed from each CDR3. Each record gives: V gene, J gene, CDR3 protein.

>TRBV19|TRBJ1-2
AFLGGEYGYT
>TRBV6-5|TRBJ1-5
ASSQAGSQH
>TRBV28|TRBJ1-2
ASSISRGQSYGYT
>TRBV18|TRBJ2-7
ASSDRDRGLYEQY
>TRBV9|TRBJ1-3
ASSVGEDRGHTIY
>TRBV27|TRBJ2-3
ASSPLRLAASTDTQY
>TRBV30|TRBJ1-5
AWSLPQGNQPQH
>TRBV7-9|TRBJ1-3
ASSSVEGNTIY
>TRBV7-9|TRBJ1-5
ASSGSTGSQPQH
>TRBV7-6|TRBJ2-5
ASSLEDPPARRPGETQY
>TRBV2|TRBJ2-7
ASRAGGTYEQY
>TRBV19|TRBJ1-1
ARTGGFTEAF
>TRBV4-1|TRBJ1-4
ASSLALNEKLF
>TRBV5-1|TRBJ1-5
ASSLGYTGGPNQPQH
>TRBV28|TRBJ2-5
ASSSWTSGAQETQY
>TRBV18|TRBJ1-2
ASSPDRASGGYT
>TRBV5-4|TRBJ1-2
ASSLPGTGGKGYT
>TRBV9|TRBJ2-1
ASSVATRGELSYNEQF
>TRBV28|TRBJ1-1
ASSRRAPTEAF
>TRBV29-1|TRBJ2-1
SVGEGATYNEQF
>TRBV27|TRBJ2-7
ASSLFSGSYEQY
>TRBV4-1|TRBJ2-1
ASSHLLGAPYNEQF